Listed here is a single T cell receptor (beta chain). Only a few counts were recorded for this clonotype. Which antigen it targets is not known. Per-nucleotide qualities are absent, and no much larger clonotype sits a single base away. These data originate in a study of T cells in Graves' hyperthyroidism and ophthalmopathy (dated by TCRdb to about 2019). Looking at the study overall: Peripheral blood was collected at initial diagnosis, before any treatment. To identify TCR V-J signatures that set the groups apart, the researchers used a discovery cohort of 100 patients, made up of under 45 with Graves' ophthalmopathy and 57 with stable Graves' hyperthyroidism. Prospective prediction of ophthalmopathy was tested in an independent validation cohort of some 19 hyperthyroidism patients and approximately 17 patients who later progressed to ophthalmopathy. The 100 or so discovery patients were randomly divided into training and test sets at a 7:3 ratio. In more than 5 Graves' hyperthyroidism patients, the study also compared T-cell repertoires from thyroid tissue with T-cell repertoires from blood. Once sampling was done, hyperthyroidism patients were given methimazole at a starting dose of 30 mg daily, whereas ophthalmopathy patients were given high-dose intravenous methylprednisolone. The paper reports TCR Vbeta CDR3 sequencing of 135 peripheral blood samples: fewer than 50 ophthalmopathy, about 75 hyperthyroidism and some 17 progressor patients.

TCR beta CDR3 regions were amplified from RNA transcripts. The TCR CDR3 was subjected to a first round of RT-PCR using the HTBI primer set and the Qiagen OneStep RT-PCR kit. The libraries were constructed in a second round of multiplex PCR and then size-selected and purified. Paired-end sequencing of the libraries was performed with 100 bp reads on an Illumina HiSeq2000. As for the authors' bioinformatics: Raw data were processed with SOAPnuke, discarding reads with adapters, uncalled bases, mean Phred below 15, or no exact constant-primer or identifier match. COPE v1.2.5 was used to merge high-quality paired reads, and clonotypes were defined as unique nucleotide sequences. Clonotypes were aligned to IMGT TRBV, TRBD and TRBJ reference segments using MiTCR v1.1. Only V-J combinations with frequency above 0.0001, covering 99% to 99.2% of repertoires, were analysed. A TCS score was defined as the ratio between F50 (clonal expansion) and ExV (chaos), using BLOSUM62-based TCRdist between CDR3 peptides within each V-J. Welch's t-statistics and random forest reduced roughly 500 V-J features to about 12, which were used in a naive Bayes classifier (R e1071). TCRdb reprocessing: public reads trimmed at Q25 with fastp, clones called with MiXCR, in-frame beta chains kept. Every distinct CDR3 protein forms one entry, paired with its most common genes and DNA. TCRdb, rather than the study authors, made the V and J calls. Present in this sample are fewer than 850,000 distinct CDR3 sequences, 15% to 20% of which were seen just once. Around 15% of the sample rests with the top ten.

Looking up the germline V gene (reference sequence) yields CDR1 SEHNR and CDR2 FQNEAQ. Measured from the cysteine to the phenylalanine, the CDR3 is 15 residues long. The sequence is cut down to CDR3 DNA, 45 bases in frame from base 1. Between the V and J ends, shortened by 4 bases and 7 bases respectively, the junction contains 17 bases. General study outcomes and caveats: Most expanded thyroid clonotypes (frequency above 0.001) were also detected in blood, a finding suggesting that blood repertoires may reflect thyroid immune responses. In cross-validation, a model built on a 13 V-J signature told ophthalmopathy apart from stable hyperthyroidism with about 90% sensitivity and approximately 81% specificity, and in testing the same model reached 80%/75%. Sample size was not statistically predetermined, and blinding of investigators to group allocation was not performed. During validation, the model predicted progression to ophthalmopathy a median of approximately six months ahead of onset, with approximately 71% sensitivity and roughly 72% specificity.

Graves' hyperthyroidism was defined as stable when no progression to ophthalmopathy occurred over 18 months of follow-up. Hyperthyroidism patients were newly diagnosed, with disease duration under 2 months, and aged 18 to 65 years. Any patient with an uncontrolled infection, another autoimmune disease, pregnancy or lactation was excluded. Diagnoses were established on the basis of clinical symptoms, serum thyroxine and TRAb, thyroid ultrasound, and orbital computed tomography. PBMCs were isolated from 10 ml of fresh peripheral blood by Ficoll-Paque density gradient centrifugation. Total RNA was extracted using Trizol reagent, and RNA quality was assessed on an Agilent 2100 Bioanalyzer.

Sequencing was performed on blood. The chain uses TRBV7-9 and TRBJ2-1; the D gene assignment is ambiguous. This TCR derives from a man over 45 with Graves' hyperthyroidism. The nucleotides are TGTGCCAGCAGCTCTCCGGTCCCCAGGATGAATGAGCAGTTCTTC. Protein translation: CASSSPVPRMNEQFF.